These 30 T cell receptor beta chains originate from one sample sequenced in a study of blood T cell repertoires in COVID-19. Some clones are missing from TCRdb's copy, which holds only in-frame ones; the method was immunoSEQ multiplex PCR. The repertoire holds under 150,000 clones, with 80% as singletons. The material sequenced was peripheral blood. These receptors all stem from a woman between 50 and 59 years old with acute or convalescent COVID-19.

CDR3 sequence reads: CASSDDRGDQPQHF. The CDR3 DNA reads TGTGCCAGCAGTGATGACAGGGGGGATCAGCCCCAGCATTTT. The V and J genes are TRBV2 and TRBJ1-5, with TRBD1 matching 9 bases. V shed 3 bases and J 5 bases; nucleotides not matched to a gene: 2. This CDR3 has 14 residues. The germline V gene encodes CDR1 SNHLY and CDR2 FYNNEI.

The V gene is TRBV19, the J gene TRBJ2-1; D ambiguous. CDR3 size: 16 residues. V gave up 1 base and J gave up 1 base, with 11 bases separating them. Germline V gene data show CDR1 as LNHDA and CDR2 as SQIVND (reference sequence). The CDR3 loop reads CASSIAQMNSYNEQFF. As DNA, the CDR3 is TGTGCCAGTAGTATAGCCCAGATGAATTCCTACAATGAGCAGTTCTTC.

The chain recombines TRBV7-2 with TRBJ2-5, with TRBD2 as a possible D gene (7 bases). CDR3 length equals 15 residues. Per the germline V gene, CDR1 is SGHTA and CDR2 is FQGNSA. V was trimmed by 5 bases and J by 4 bases, leaving 17 bases between them. This CDR3 is CASSEVGAGAETQYF. CDR3 bases: TGTGCCAGCAGCGAAGTGGGGGCGGGGGCAGAGACCCAGTACTTC.

The V and J genes are TRBV7-2 and TRBJ1-4; 7 nucleotides agree with TRBD1. CDR1 and CDR2 from the germline V gene are SGHTA and FQGNSA. This CDR3 spans 13 amino acids. With V trimmed by 3 bases and J by 5 bases, 0 bases remained unmatched. The CDR3 here is CASSLGQNEKLFF. DNA for the CDR3: TGTGCCAGCAGCTTGGGACAGAATGAAAAACTGTTTTTT.

This rearrangement joins TRBV7-9 to TRBJ1-1, with a possible D match to TRBD1 (6 bases). The CDR3 is 14 residues long. Trimming took 5 bases from V and 5 from J, leaving 15 bases between them. CDR1 and CDR2 from the germline V gene are SEHNR and FQNEAQ (reference sequence). CDR3 sequence reads: CASSPLGGRTEAFF. CDR3 in DNA: TGTGCCAGCAGCCCTCTAGGGGGTCGGACTGAAGCTTTCTTT.

The rearrangement links TRBV6-6 to TRBJ1-3; possibly TRBD1 for D (5 bases). This CDR3 contains 13 residues. CDR1 MNHNY and CDR2 SVGAGI come from the germline V gene (reference sequence). V lost 2 bases, J lost 5 bases, and 7 bases lay in between. CDR3 nucleotides: TGTGCCAGCAGTTACGCAGGGAGAAACACCATATATTTT. This encodes CASSYAGRNTIYF.

The gene calls are TRBV9 and TRBJ1-4; maybe TRBD1 (5 bases). The CDR3 runs 15 residues. The V end lost 3 bases, the J end lost 8 bases, and 17 bases lay between the germline ends. CDR1 and CDR2 (germline): SGDLS, YYNGEE. The DNA for the CDR3 is TGTGCCAGCAGCGGCCTCTCGGGGGTGGGGGAAAAACTGTTTTTT. This translates into CASSGLSGVGEKLFF.

The rearrangement uses TRBV6-6 and TRBJ2-1; D not resolved. Trimming took off 4 bases at V and 4 bases at J, with 8 bases between the two ends. This CDR3 has 13 residues. Germline-derived CDR1 and CDR2 are MNHNY and SVGAGI (reference sequence). CDR3 loop: CASSLTPYNEQFF. The CDR3 DNA reads as TGTGCCAGCAGTTTAACACCTTACAATGAGCAGTTCTTC.

This clone has just one count. The chain employs TRBV5-4 and TRBJ2-1; 11 bases are shared with TRBD2. This CDR3 comprises 15 residues. The ends lost 4 bases at V and 4 bases at J; junction bases unmatched: 4. Germline lookup yields CDR1 SGHNT and CDR2 YYREEE (reference sequence). The CDR3 protein is CASSLSGGVYNEQFF. The DNA for the CDR3 is TGTGCCAGCAGCCTTAGCGGGGGGGTTTACAATGAGCAGTTCTTC.

This sequence joins TRBV28 and TRBJ2-5; 11 nucleotides agree with TRBD1. This CDR3 comprises 21 residues. Germline V gene lookup returns CDR1 MDHEN and CDR2 SYDVKM. The trim removed 3 bases at V and 0 bases at J, leaving 18 bases unmatched. The CDR3 loop reads CASSFKGQGQGERADQETQYF. As DNA, the CDR3 is TGTGCCAGCAGTTTTAAGGGGCAGGGACAGGGGGAAAGGGCCGACCAAGAGACCCAGTACTTC.

V is TRBV9 and J is TRBJ1-3; D not certain. The CDR3 is made up of 15 amino acids. Trimming left V 0 bases short and J 4 bases short, with 11 bases between. Germline V gene data show CDR1 as SGDLS and CDR2 as YYNGEE. CDR3 in DNA: TGTGCCAGCAGCGTAGATAACTTCGGGGGAAACACCATATATTTT. It specifies CASSVDNFGGNTIYF.

This chain joins TRBV27 and TRBJ1-1; a weak D match, TRBD1 (5 bases). Germline CDR1 MNHEY, CDR2 SMNVEV (reference sequence). V was clipped by 2 bases and J by 5 bases, with 12 bases between them. The CDR3 is 14 amino acids. The CDR3 loop is CASSLIAGTTEAFF. Written as DNA, the CDR3 is TGTGCCAGCAGTTTAATTGCAGGGACTACTGAAGCTTTCTTT.

V usage is TRBV7-2 and J usage is TRBJ1-1, with D unresolved. CDR1 is SGHTA and CDR2 is FQGNSA in the germline V gene. This CDR3 region has 14 residues. V gave up 5 bases and J gave up 0 bases, with 10 bases separating them. The CDR3 nucleotides are TGTGCCAGCAGCGCCCAGACATTGAACACTGAAGCTTTCTTT. Amino acid sequence: CASSAQTLNTEAFF.

As DNA, the CDR3 is TGTGCCAGCAGCTTGGTCGACAGGTCCCCAGATACGCAGTATTTT. Its protein is CASSLVDRSPDTQYF. The chain couples TRBV5-6 to TRBJ2-3; a possible D gene is TRBD1 (6 bases). From germline, CDR1 is SGHDT and CDR2 YYEEEE. Trimming cost V 0 bases and J 4 bases, with 12 bases left between them. This CDR3 has 15 amino acids.

The chain recombines TRBV19 with TRBJ1-2; TRBD1 is a possible D gene (5 bases). The CDR3 is 14 residues long. With 3 bases removed from V and 13 bases from J, the gap between germline ends came to 21 bases. Germline V gene lookup returns CDR1 LNHDA and CDR2 SQIVND (reference sequence). CDR3: CASSIAPTATPSTF. CDR3 DNA: TGTGCCAGTAGTATCGCCCCGACAGCAACCCCGTCCACCTTC. Full variable domain (outside the CDR3, taken from reference TRBV19 and TRBJ1-2): DGGITQSPKYLFRKEGQNVTLSCEQNLNHDAMYWYRQDPGQGLRLIYYSQIVNDFQKGDIAEGYSVSREKKESFPLTVTSAQKNPTAFYLCASSIAPTATPSTFGSGTRLTVV.

The chain links TRBV9 to TRBJ2-5; 7 bases are shared with TRBD2. V was pared by 2 bases and J by 4 bases, with 8 bases of the junction left unmatched. CDR1 and CDR2 (germline): SGDLS, YYNGEE. The CDR3 spans 15 residues. The CDR3 DNA sequence: TGTGCCAGCAGCGTGGTAGCGGGCGTCCCAGAGACCCAGTACTTC. Translating it yields CASSVVAGVPETQYF.

The CDR3 region is CASSLEAPGVEAFF. The CDR3 nucleotides are TGTGCCAGCAGCTTAGAAGCCCCAGGGGTTGAAGCTTTCTTT. The chain uses TRBV7-6 and TRBJ1-1; D might be TRBD1 (6 bases). CDR1 and CDR2 from the germline V gene are SGHVS and FNYEAQ. This CDR3 comprises 14 residues. V lost 1 base and J 7 bases, leaving 13 bases between the germline ends. Complete variable domain (other parts from reference TRBV7-6 and TRBJ1-1): GAGVSQSPRYKVTKRGQDVALRCDPISGHVSLYWYRQALGQGPEFLTYFNYEAQQDKSGLPNDRFSAERPEGSISTLTIQRTEQRDSAMYRCASSLEAPGVEAFFGQGTRLTVV.

The chain couples TRBV28 to TRBJ1-1, with 7 bases lining up with TRBD1. V dropped 2 bases and J dropped 7; count of bases not matched to a gene: 4. From germline, CDR1 is MDHEN and CDR2 SYDVKM. The CDR3 length is 13 residues. The CDR3 protein is CASSLPGGIEAFF. The CDR3 DNA sequence: TGTGCCAGCAGTTTACCAGGGGGAATTGAAGCTTTCTTT.

This sequence joins TRBV30 and TRBJ1-6; tentative D call: TRBD1 (5 bases). The CDR3 spans 15 residues. Trimming stripped 0 bases from V and 9 bases from J, with 15 bases between. Germline V gene lookup returns CDR1 GTSNPN and CDR2 SVGIG (reference sequence). The chain's CDR3 is CAWSVPGDLFSPLHF. DNA of the CDR3: TGTGCCTGGAGTGTTCCGGGGGACTTGTTTTCACCCCTCCACTTT.

CDR3 DNA: TGCGCCAGCAGCCAAGTAACCGGGGGGGCCTCAGATACGCAGTATTTT. It codes for CASSQVTGGASDTQYF. The chain recombines TRBV4-3 with TRBJ2-3; 8 positions match TRBD2. Per the germline V gene, CDR1 is LGHNA and CDR2 is YSLEER. V gave up 1 base and J gave up 4 bases; unmatched junction bases: 7. This CDR3 is 16 amino acids long.

This clone came up a few times. The chain links TRBV5-1 to TRBJ1-6; 9 nucleotides match TRBD1. This CDR3 is built from 15 residues. J was trimmed by 10 bases and V by 0 bases; bases with no gene match: 5. Germline CDR1 reads SGHRS; CDR2 reads YFSETQ. CDR3 DNA: TGCGCCAGCAGCTTGGGGGGGACAGGGAGCTCACCCCTCCACTTT. It specifies CASSLGGTGSSPLHF.

The chain has TRBV28 and TRBJ1-6; TRBD1 is a possible D gene (5 bases). Germline V gives CDR1 MDHEN, CDR2 SYDVKM. Trimming removed 2 bases from V and 2 bases from J, with 10 bases in between. This CDR3 spans 16 amino acids. This CDR3 reads CASSLGGGAYNSPLHF. The CDR3 DNA sequence: TGTGCCAGCAGTTTAGGGGGAGGCGCCTATAATTCACCCCTCCACTTT.

This chain links TRBV5-5 with TRBJ1-1, with D uncertain. Germline V gene sequence: CDR1 SGHKS, CDR2 YYEKEE (reference sequence). CDR3 size: 14 residues. V lost 2 bases to trimming and J lost 1 base, with 9 bases between them. The CDR3 nucleotides are TGTGCCAGCAGCTTCTCCTCGGGGAACACTGAAGCTTTCTTT. Its translation: CASSFSSGNTEAFF.

This clone was observed once. This chain uses TRBV2 with TRBJ1-1; D remains unclear. In germline, CDR1 is SNHLY, CDR2 FYNNEI. Trimming took 5 bases from V and 3 from J, leaving 13 bases between them. This CDR3 has 14 amino acids. CDR3 bases: TGTGCCAGCAGTAGAACTAGGACCGACACTGAAGCTTTCTTT. It encodes CASSRTRTDTEAFF. The full variable domain, rest sourced from reference TRBV2 and TRBJ1-1, is EPEVTQTPSHQVTQMGQEVILRCVPISNHLYFYWYRQILGQKVEFLVSFYNNEISEKSEIFDDQFSVERPDGSNFTLKIRSTKLEDSAMYFCASSRTRTDTEAFFGQGTRLTVV.

The sample holds a few counts of this clone. The chain combines TRBV11-1 with TRBJ1-5; no clear D gene. Trimming removed 1 base at V and 5 bases at J, with 6 bases between. The germline CDR1 and CDR2 sequences are SGHAT and FQDESV (reference sequence). The CDR3 runs to 13 residues. CDR3 amino acids: CASSLVSDQPQHF. CDR3 in DNA: TGTGCCAGCAGCTTAGTCAGTGATCAGCCCCAGCATTTT.

V gene TRBV29-1 combines with J gene TRBJ1-6; TRBD1 aligns across 8 bases. V shed 6 bases, J shed 7 bases, and the junction held 5 bases outside the gene matches. Looked up from germline, CDR1 is SQVTM and CDR2 is ANQGSEA. The CDR3 runs 13 residues. The CDR3 spells CSVRTGLNSPLHF. CDR3 coding DNA: TGCAGCGTCCGGACAGGGCTGAATTCACCCCTCCACTTT. The full variable domain, rest sourced from reference TRBV29-1 and TRBJ1-6, is SAVISQKPSRDICQRGTSLTIQCQVDSQVTMMFWYRQQPGQSLTLIATANQGSEATYESGFVIDKFPISRPNLTFSTLTVSNMSPEDSSIYLCSVRTGLNSPLHFGNGTRLTVT.

This clone was seen a single time. This chain joins TRBV7-2 and TRBJ1-1, with D perhaps TRBD1 (6 bases). V shed 4 bases and J shed 6 bases, with 15 bases lying between them. CDR1 is SGHTA and CDR2 is FQGNSA in the germline V gene. The CDR3 is made up of 14 amino acids. CDR3 DNA: TGTGCCAGCAGCTCGGGACCACAGGGCTCTGAAGCTTTCTTT. Translated, it gives CASSSGPQGSEAFF.

J is TRBJ1-2 and V is TRBV14; D is possibly TRBD1 (5 bases). Between the trimmed V and J ends, which lost 1 base and 7 bases, there was a span of 13 bases. The length of the CDR3 is 14 residues. CDR1 is SGHDN, CDR2 FVKESK, per germline. CDR3 region: CASSQGWGEGGYTF. In nucleotides, the CDR3 is TGTGCCAGCAGCCAAGGCTGGGGGGAAGGTGGCTACACCTTC.

V is TRBV19 and J is TRBJ2-7; D is possibly TRBD1 (5 bases). Deletions cut 5 bases from V and 2 bases from J, with 16 bases between. The CDR3 has 15 amino acids. From germline, CDR1 is LNHDA and CDR2 SQIVND (reference sequence). The CDR3 DNA reads as TGTGCCAGTAGTGAGGTCGCTTGGGGCACCTACGAGCAGTACTTC. The encoded protein is CASSEVAWGTYEQYF.

This chain uses TRBV24-1 with TRBJ2-3; 7 bases match TRBD1. The CDR3 is 15 residues long. The germline gives CDR1 KGHDR, CDR2 SFDVKD. With V trimmed by 8 bases and J by 4 bases, 11 bases remained unmatched. The CDR3 DNA reads TGTGCCACCAACTTTCCGGGACAGAACTCAGATACGCAGTATTTT. Protein product: CATNFPGQNSDTQYF.